This note documents a single T cell receptor beta chain sequence. Its antigen is currently unknown. These data belong to a study of long-term antiretroviral therapy in people with HIV. General study results and limits: Sampling of blood ran from the mid-2000s to the late 2010s, and older ART regimens were possibly in use. Relative to control repertoires, HIV repertoires exhibited narrower CDR3 length ranges.

The germline V gene encodes CDR1 LGHNA and CDR2 YNFKEQ. V gave up 4 bases and J gave up 5 bases, with 14 bases separating them. The CDR3 has 14 residues. Every participant with HIV received treatment in the United States. They ran version v3.0 of the immunoSEQ assay at survey level. Each sample had sequencing targeting roughly 35,000-50,000 T-cell genomes. Only in-frame clones appear in the TCRdb table, and some are missing; sequencing was by immunoSEQ multiplex PCR. The table records tens of thousands of clones, roughly 80% of them present only once. The sequence came from a woman between 40 and 55 years old with HIV. The V and J genes are TRBV4-2 and TRBJ2-5; possible D gene TRBD2, 5 bases. The sample here was unsorted PBMCs, taken 1.1 years before starting antiretroviral therapy. DNA for the CDR3: TGTGCCAGCAGCCTAAATAGCGAAAGTGAGACCCAGTACTTC. Encoded protein: CASSLNSESETQYF.